This TCR beta chain was sequenced in a study of T cell repertoires in ileal Crohn's disease. Study findings and constraints: Compared with non-smokers, active smokers at surgery showed more clonal expansions.

In the case of this clone: The antigen remains undetermined.

The V gene's germline CDR1 is SGHRS and CDR2 YFSETQ. V was trimmed by 0 bases and J by 7 bases, leaving 8 bases between them. The CDR3 is 13 amino acids. TCRdb's copy holds only in-frame clones and misses some; the assay was immunoSEQ multiplex PCR. Of about 12,000 clones in the sample, around 77% are singletons; the top ten hold under 5%. The rearrangement links TRBV5-1 to TRBJ1-3; D gene unclear. This sequence was found in an adult with Crohn's disease. What was sequenced was ileal tissue. As DNA, the CDR3 is TGCGCCAGCAGCTTGGGCGGTGGTAACACCATATATTTT. This sequence encodes CASSLGGGNTIYF. Variable domain in full (rest from reference TRBV5-1 and TRBJ1-3): KAGVTQTPRYLIKTRGQQVTLSCSPISGHRSVSWYQQTPGQGLQFLFEYFSETQRNKGNFPGRFSGRQFSNSRSEMNVSTLELGDSALYLCASSLGGGNTIYFGEGSWLTVV.